Below, one T cell receptor beta chain is given with its context. Its antigen is unknown. Thymic material originated from resections removed in the course of corrective heart surgery. This sample stems from a study of human thymus T cells. The study's findings and limits: Thymic TCR repertoires of unrelated people reportedly overlapped highly.

Trimming cost V 7 bases and J 4 bases, with 19 bases left between them. Looked up from germline, CDR1 is MNHNY and CDR2 is SVGAGI (reference sequence). The CDR3 totals 15 residues. Profiled with immunoSEQ multiplex PCR; TCRdb holds only in-frame clones, not every one. The table shows 120,000 or so clones, with about 93% occurring only once. The chain joins TRBV6-6 to TRBJ1-2; D is possibly TRBD1 (6 bases). This TCR was recovered from a boy in the first two years of life with a congenital heart defect but otherwise immunologically healthy. Specimen: thymus tissue. CDR3 in DNA: TGTGCCAGCACCGACTCAACCAGGGGCCTCTATGGCTACACCTTC. Translated, it gives CASTDSTRGLYGYTF.